This passage covers 14 T cell receptor beta chains from one sample sequenced in a study of T cell responses to AZD1222 COVID-19 vaccine. Here immunoSEQ multiplex PCR was the method, and the copy in TCRdb shows in-frame clones only, minus some. The repertoire holds fewer than 200,000 clones, with roughly 90% as singletons. The sequenced sample was peripheral blood, obtained 28 days after the second AZD1222 dose. The receptors here all came from an adult who received the AZD1222 COVID-19 vaccine.

This clone was seen only a few times. This chain connects TRBV4-1 to TRBJ2-1, with no clear D. The V and J ends lost 0 bases and 10 bases respectively, with 16 bases between them. CDR1 and CDR2 from the germline V gene are MGHRA and YSYEKL. The CDR3 runs 15 residues. The CDR3 bases are TGCGCCAGCAGCCAAGATGACACAGTTGGCAGGGAGCAGTTCTTC. This encodes CASSQDDTVGREQFF.

The gene calls are TRBV6-2 or TRBV6-3 and TRBJ1-1; D call uncertain. Germline V CDR1 and CDR2: MNHEY, SVGEGT. This CDR3 region has 13 residues. Between the trimmed V and J ends, which lost 6 bases and 7 bases, there was a span of 15 bases. The CDR3: CASSPRGLGEAFF. CDR3 DNA sequence: TGTGCCAGCAGCCCACGAGGGCTGGGTGAAGCTTTCTTT.

This chain connects TRBV27 to TRBJ2-5, with unresolved D. There are 11 residues in the CDR3. Per the germline V gene, CDR1 is MNHEY and CDR2 is SMNVEV (reference sequence). Trimming pared 4 bases from V and 3 bases from J, leaving 3 bases between. As DNA, the CDR3 is TGTGCCAGCAGTTGGAAAGAGACCCAGTACTTC. Translating it yields CASSWKETQYF.

The chain is built from TRBV30 and TRBJ1-5; 10 positions agree with TRBD1. The CDR3 covers 16 residues. Germline CDR1 GTSNPN, CDR2 SVGIG (reference sequence). With V trimmed by 2 bases and J by 4 bases, 8 bases remained unmatched. CDR3 bases: TGTGCCTGGAGTCCCCGGGACAGGGGTTGGAATCAGCCCCAGCATTTT. Residues: CAWSPRDRGWNQPQHF.

The chain uses TRBV14 and TRBJ1-1; no clear D gene. This CDR3 is built from 13 residues. In germline, CDR1 is SGHDN, CDR2 FVKESK. V lost 1 base and J 6 bases, leaving 9 bases between the germline ends. The CDR3 spells CASSQVRSSEAFF. CDR3 coding DNA: TGTGCCAGCAGCCAAGTCAGGTCGTCTGAAGCTTTCTTT.

V usage is TRBV12-5 and J usage is TRBJ2-3; D unclear. There are 13 residues in the CDR3. Trimming took 3 bases from V and 2 from J, leaving 6 bases between them. Germline CDR1 LGHNT, CDR2 FRNRAP. CDR3 protein: CASGFLFTDTQYF. The CDR3 DNA follows: TGTGCTAGTGGTTTTCTCTTCACAGATACGCAGTATTTT. Full variable domain (missing parts from reference TRBV12-5 and TRBJ2-3): DARVTQTPRHKVTEMGQEVTMRCQPILGHNTVFWYRQTMMQGLELLAYFRNRAPLDDSGMPKDRFSAEMPDATLATLKIQPSEPRDSAVYFCASGFLFTDTQYFGPGTRLTVL.

The chain is built from TRBV14 and TRBJ1-2; D remains unclear. CDR3 length: 11 residues. The V end was cut by 1 base, the J end by 4 bases, with 1 base between. CDR1 and CDR2 from the germline V gene are SGHDN and FVKESK. The CDR3 sequence: CASSQGYGYTF. The CDR3 DNA reads TGTGCCAGCAGCCAAGGCTATGGCTACACCTTC. The complete variable domain, with remaining parts taken from reference TRBV14 and TRBJ1-2, reads EAGVTQFPSHSVIEKGQTVTLRCDPISGHDNLYWYRRVMGKEIKFLLHFVKESKQDESGMPNNRFLAERTGGTYSTLKVQPAELEDSGVYFCASSQGYGYTFGSGTRLTVV.

This rearrangement joins TRBV25-1 to TRBJ2-7; D not certain. CDR1 is MGHDK and CDR2 is SYGVNS in the germline V gene. This CDR3 has 14 amino acids. With 5 bases removed from V and 3 bases from J, the gap between germline ends came to 14 bases. The CDR3 here is CASSPRQVGYEQYF. The CDR3 nucleotides are TGTGCCAGCAGTCCCCGCCAGGTTGGCTACGAGCAGTACTTC.

This chain joins TRBV27 and TRBJ2-7, with 9 bases identical to TRBD1. Germline CDR1 is MNHEY and CDR2 is SMNVEV (reference sequence). V shed 1 base and J 5 bases; nucleotides not matched to a gene: 6. The CDR3 sequence is 15 residues long. The CDR3 here is CASSLFRDRVHEQYF. In DNA, the CDR3 is TGTGCCAGCAGTTTATTCCGGGACAGGGTCCACGAGCAGTACTTC.

This rearrangement joins TRBV5-1 to TRBJ1-2; D is possibly TRBD1 (5 bases). Germline lookup yields CDR1 SGHRS and CDR2 YFSETQ. Trimming left V 4 bases short and J 6 bases short, with 16 bases between. The CDR3 has 14 residues. CDR3 in DNA: TGCGCCAGCAGCCCCGGCCCCGGGACGGATGGCTACACCTTC. Amino acid sequence: CASSPGPGTDGYTF.

The chain joins TRBV6-5 to TRBJ1-2; D possibly corresponds to TRBD1 (6 bases). Looked up from germline, CDR1 is MNHEY and CDR2 is SVGAGI. The V and J ends lost 7 bases and 2 bases respectively, with 17 bases between them. The CDR3 is 15 amino acids. CDR3 coding DNA: TGTGCCAGCAATACTCTCCAAACAGGGAACTATGGCTACACCTTC. Residues: CASNTLQTGNYGYTF.

V usage is TRBV11-2 and J usage is TRBJ2-1; the match to TRBD2 covers 7 bases. V trimming: 3 bases; J trimming: 7 bases; junction bases outside the gene matches: 6. There are 14 residues in the CDR3. The germline V gene has CDR1 SGHAT and CDR2 FQNNGV. The DNA of the CDR3 is TGTGCCAGCAGCTTCGGGGGGACTGGGAATGAGCAGTTCTTC. It yields the protein CASSFGGTGNEQFF. The variable domain in full, with the rest retrieved from reference TRBV11-2 and TRBJ2-1, is EAGVAQSPRYKIIEKRQSVAFWCNPISGHATLYWYQQILGQGPKLLIQFQNNGVVDDSQLPKDRFSAERLKGVDSTLKIQPAKLEDSAVYLCASSFGGTGNEQFFGPGTRLTVL.

The sample holds a few counts of this clone. DNA of the CDR3: TGCGCCAGCAGCTTACAGGGGGCGCCTGGAAACACCATATATTTT. Encoded protein: CASSLQGAPGNTIYF. The rearrangement uses TRBV5-1 and TRBJ1-3; 9 bases fit TRBD1. The trim removed 2 bases at V and 2 bases at J, leaving 2 bases unmatched. CDR3 length: 15 amino acids. CDR1 is SGHRS and CDR2 is YFSETQ in the germline V gene.

This clone was seen a single time. The V and J genes are TRBV2 and TRBJ1-1; D might be TRBD1 (5 bases). Trimming removed 8 bases at V and 1 base at J, with 14 bases between. Germline lookup yields CDR1 SNHLY and CDR2 FYNNEI. This CDR3 is built from 14 residues. The CDR3 here is CASRAGLPNTEAFF. The CDR3 nucleotides are TGTGCCAGCCGGGCAGGGCTTCCGAACACTGAAGCTTTCTTT. The full variable domain, with the rest looked up from reference TRBV2 and TRBJ1-1, is EPEVTQTPSHQVTQMGQEVILRCVPISNHLYFYWYRQILGQKVEFLVSFYNNEISEKSEIFDDQFSVERPDGSNFTLKIRSTKLEDSAMYFCASRAGLPNTEAFFGQGTRLTVV.